Many counts were recorded for the clone carrying this TCR beta chain. Antigen unknown. This sample was included in a study of T cells after yellow fever vaccination. Whole-study context: Each low-cell-number fraction was prepared by means of SMART-Seq v4 Ultra Low Input.

V gave up 5 bases and J gave up 0 bases; unmatched junction bases: 8. The germline V gene encodes CDR1 SQVTM and CDR2 ANQGSEA. The CDR3 loop spans 15 amino acids. Study observations and caveats: One caveat is that FACS-sorted repertoires could contain abundant clonotypes contaminating from the bulk population. Only a minor proportion of clonotypes was detected across both CD4 and CD8 compartments.

MiXCR was run by TCRdb on the 5' RACE reads, yielding one entry per CDR3 protein. The sample gives 250,000 to 400,000 distinct CDR3 sequences, about 4.5% of which show up once; roughly a fifth is in the top ten. The sequence was collected from a man younger than 30 who received the YFV17D yellow fever vaccine. The V gene is TRBV29-1, the J gene TRBJ2-3; 7 bases fit TRBD2. Sequencing used PBMCs, obtained 15 days after the yellow fever booster vaccination. The CDR3 bases are TGCAGCGTTTCCCTAGCGGCTTCTAGCACAGATACGCAGTATTTT. Translating it yields CSVSLAASSTDTQYF.